This TCR beta chain was sequenced in a study of control samples from healthy donors and cancer patients. Generated by immunoSEQ multiplex PCR, the TCRdb table keeps only in-frame clones and is missing some. The sample includes 120,000 to 150,000 clones, more than 85% of them seen just once. Germline V gene lookup returns CDR1 WSHSY and CDR2 SAAADI. There are 13 residues in the CDR3. After removal of 8 bases from V and 5 bases from J, the junction contained 1 base not matched to a gene. The J gene is TRBJ1-6, the V gene TRBV10-2; 9 bases line up with TRBD1. The sample taken for sequencing was blood. The source of this sequence is a man aged 30-40 years in good health. The CDR3 DNA reads TGCGCCAGCGGGGACAGGGATAATTCACCCCTCCACTTT. Translating it yields CASGDRDNSPLHF.